These T cell receptor beta chains were read from a single sample in a study of cytotoxic CD8 clonotypes in ibrutinib-treated CLL. Sequencing was performed with immunoSEQ multiplex PCR; in TCRdb, only in-frame clones are kept and a portion is missing. The sample yields some 200,000 clones, around 70% seen once. The source material was PBMCs, sampled after 24 months of ibrutinib treatment. These receptors all stem from a human donor with chronic lymphocytic leukemia. The CDR3 runs from the conserved cysteine through the conserved F or W. A D gene is named only where the DNA matches it firmly. Size values are once, few and many counts, or a class for expanded clones, and some rows have none.

>TRBV7-2|NA|NA|TRBJ2-1
CASSPRFGGLVYEQFF
TGTGCCAGCAGCCCCCGATTCGGAGGTTTAGTGTATGAGCAGTTCTTC
>TRBV7-6|TRBD2|NA|TRBJ2-1
CASSLGLAEYNEQFF
TGTGCCAGCAGCTTGGGACTAGCGGAATACAATGAGCAGTTCTTC
>TRBV7-9|NA|NA|TRBJ1-2
CASSRGGTSYGYTF
TGTGCCAGCAGCCGGGGCGGGACGTCGTATGGCTACACCTTC
>TRBV4-3|NA|NA|TRBJ1-2
CASSQDGLPQDYGYTF
TGCGCCAGCAGCCAAGACGGACTCCCACAGGACTATGGCTACACCTTC
>TRBV25-1|NA|NA|TRBJ1-1
CASSEYGSRAFF
TGTGCCAGCAGTGAATATGGTTCGCGAGCTTTCTTT
>TRBV4-2|TRBD2|NA|TRBJ2-1
CASSQDVLELAGGVYNEQFF
TGTGCCAGCAGCCAAGATGTTCTGGAACTAGCGGGAGGTGTGTACAATGAGCAGTTCTTC
>TRBV5-1|NA|NA|TRBJ2-3
CASSSKSRDGGDTQYF
TGCGCCAGCAGCTCTAAGTCCCGGGACGGCGGGGATACGCAGTATTTT
>TRBV29-1|TRBD1|NA|TRBJ2-6
CSVKDRAGANVLTF
TGCAGCGTTAAGGACAGGGCTGGGGCCAACGTCCTGACTTTC
>TRBV6-4|NA|once|TRBJ2-3
CASSDSLSLGYGTDTQYF
TGTGCCAGCAGTGACTCTCTTTCGTTGGGGTACGGCACAGATACGCAGTATTTT
>TRBV6-5|NA|once|TRBJ1-2
CASKRENYGYTF
TGTGCCAGCAAAAGGGAAAACTATGGCTACACCTTC
>TRBV10-1|NA|few|TRBJ1-2
CASSETARQLEGYTF
TGCGCCAGCAGTGAAACGGCGCGACAGCTTGAAGGCTACACCTTC
>TRBV13|TRBD2|NA|TRBJ2-7
CASSSNSRTSGRLYF
TGTGCCAGCAGCTCTAACTCAAGGACTAGCGGGAGACTGTACTTC
>TRBV30|TRBD2|NA|TRBJ2-3
CAWKLAGGLADTQYF
TGTGCCTGGAAATTAGCGGGAGGCCTCGCAGATACGCAGTATTTT
>TRBV6-1|TRBD1|NA|TRBJ1-5
CASSSITGGSQPQHF
TGTGCCAGCAGTTCAATTACAGGGGGAAGTCAGCCCCAGCATTTT
>TRBV6-4|NA|few|TRBJ2-2
CASSERVTGAFSGELFF
TGTGCCAGCAGTGAGAGAGTAACGGGAGCCTTTTCCGGGGAGCTGTTTTTT
>TRBV28|TRBD1|NA|TRBJ1-2
CASSLGTVYYGYTF
TGTGCCAGCAGTTTAGGGACAGTCTACTATGGCTACACCTTC
>TRBV30|NA|NA|TRBJ1-2
CAWKGAGYTF
TGTGCCTGGAAAGGGGCTGGCTACACCTTC
>TRBV19|NA|NA|TRBJ2-5
CASSIEGSGQETQYF
TGTGCCAGTAGTATAGAGGGAAGCGGCCAAGAGACCCAGTACTTC
>TRBV19|NA|NA|TRBJ1-3
CASSIRRGLSGNTIYF
TGTGCCAGTAGTATACGAAGAGGACTCTCTGGAAACACCATATATTTT
>TRBV7-2|NA|once|TRBJ2-7
CASSARSGSAEQYF
TGTGCCAGCAGCGCCCGATCAGGGTCCGCCGAGCAGTACTTC
>TRBV7-6|NA|NA|TRBJ1-1
CASSLQGGVNSEAFF
TGTGCCAGCAGCTTACAGGGAGGGGTTAATTCTGAAGCTTTCTTT
>TRBV7-3|NA|NA|TRBJ2-7
CASSFTISGEQYF
TGTGCCAGCAGCTTTACGATCTCCGGCGAGCAGTACTTC
>TRBV18|NA|NA|TRBJ1-4
CASSPPGRSNEKLFF
TGTGCCAGCTCACCACCGGGGCGTTCTAATGAAAAACTGTTTTTT